This entry lists 14 T cell receptor beta chains sequenced from one sample in a study of T cell repertoires in cytomegalovirus infection (dated by TCRdb to the late 2010s). This sample was sequenced with an Illumina HiSeq 1500. TCRdb reanalyzed the raw reads on its own, using fastp at Q25 for trimming and MiXCR for clone calling, and kept in-frame beta chains. Duplicate CDR3 protein sequences are folded into a single record with the most common DNA and genes. The sample table records around 740,000 distinct CDR3 sequences; less than 40% of these occur just once. The top ten constitute 2.8% of the sample. The sample was PBMCs. The receptors originated from a human donor in good health (CMV status not recorded). Some clones in this sample may be carry-over from other donors' samples.

The genes are TRBV10-1 and TRBJ1-3, with unresolved D. V lost 3 bases, J lost 0 bases, and 3 bases lay in between. Germline-derived CDR1 and CDR2 are WNHNN and SYGVQD (reference sequence). This CDR3 comprises 13 residues. The CDR3 nucleotides read TGCGCCAGCAGTGACTACTCTGGAAACACCATATATTTT. Its translation is CASSDYSGNTIYF.

Comments on this clonotype: Because it lacks the conserved phenylalanine or tryptophan at the end, this CDR3 is likely a read error. CDR3 in DNA: TGTGCCAGCAGCACAGGGGAACGGATCTATGGCTACACCTTA. Encoded protein: CASSTGERIYGYTL. The V gene is TRBV5-4, the J gene TRBJ1-2; 7 positions match TRBD1. V lost 4 bases and J lost 4; bases outside the gene matches: 7. Per the germline V gene, CDR1 is SGHNT and CDR2 is YYREEE (reference sequence). This CDR3 has 14 amino acids.

The J gene is TRBJ1-5, the V gene TRBV6-1, with TRBD1 matching 7 bases. Germline assignment: CDR1 MNHNS and CDR2 SASEGT. The CDR3 extends over 15 amino acids. The V and J ends lost 7 bases and 0 bases, in that order; junction bases with no gene match: 6. The CDR3 DNA reads TGTGCCAGCACTGTGACAGGGACTAGCAATCAGCCCCAGCATTTT. Protein sequence: CASTVTGTSNQPQHF.

This clonotype has ten or more counts. This CDR3 is CASSTAYRLAADTQYF. CDR3 coding DNA: TGTGCCAGCAGCACAGCGTACCGACTAGCGGCAGATACGCAGTATTTT. The chain uses TRBV7-6 and TRBJ2-3, with TRBD2 matching over 9 bases. The CDR3 covers 16 residues. The trim removed 5 bases at V and 4 bases at J, leaving 10 bases unmatched. The V gene's germline CDR1 is SGHVS and CDR2 FNYEAQ.

This clonotype was seen a few times. This chain connects TRBV20-1 to TRBJ1-3; 7 bases fit TRBD1. Germline assignment: CDR1 DFQATT and CDR2 SNEGSKA (reference sequence). J lost 7 bases, V lost 5 bases, and 14 bases had no gene match. This CDR3 is 15 amino acids long. In DNA form, the CDR3 reads TGCAGTGCTTCCTCCTCCCTCGACAGGGCCAACACCATATATTTT. Translated, it gives CSASSSLDRANTIYF.

Only a few counts were recorded for this clonotype. The V call is TRBV6-6, the J call TRBJ2-5, with D maybe TRBD1 (6 bases). The length of the CDR3 is 14 residues. V lost 0 bases and J lost 5, with 10 bases in between. Looked up from germline, CDR1 is MNHNY and CDR2 is SVGAGI (reference sequence). CDR3 nucleotides: TGTGCCAGCAGTTACTCGACTCAGGGGGAGACCCAGTACTTC. Translation: CASSYSTQGETQYF.

The rearrangement uses TRBV24-1 and TRBJ2-1; D perhaps matches TRBD1 (5 bases). The CDR3 runs 13 residues. V was clipped by 3 bases and J by 4 bases, with 6 bases between them. CDR1 and CDR2 (germline): KGHDR, SFDVKD. Written as DNA, the CDR3 is TGTGCCACCAGTGATACAGGATACAATGAGCAGTTCTTC. Its protein is CATSDTGYNEQFF.

This clonotype was seen a handful of times. J is TRBJ2-1 and V is TRBV7-6; TRBD1 agrees at 7 bases. Unmatched junction bases numbered 17, after V lost 5 bases and J lost 7 bases. Per the germline V gene, CDR1 is SGHVS and CDR2 is FNYEAQ. The CDR3 runs to 17 residues. CDR3 DNA sequence: TGTGCCAGCAGCCGTGGCGTACGACAGGGTTTCGGGAATGAGCAGTTCTTC. The encoded protein is CASSRGVRQGFGNEQFF.

A word on this clonotype: It may be a read error: a sequence one base away is much more abundant. The chain uses TRBV11-2 and TRBJ2-1; 8 bases align to TRBD1. The CDR3 extends over 14 amino acids. Germline-derived CDR1 and CDR2 are SGHAT and FQNNGV. CDR3: CAISPGQGYNEQFF. Written as DNA, the CDR3 is TGTGCCATCAGCCCCGGACAGGGTTACAATGAGCAGTTCTTC.

The genes are TRBV19 and TRBJ1-2, with D tentatively TRBD1 (6 bases). The V gene's germline CDR1 is LNHDA and CDR2 SQIVND (reference sequence). The ends were cut back, 2 bases at V and 8 bases at J, with 15 bases in the middle. The CDR3 consists of 14 residues. DNA of the CDR3: TGTGCCAGTAGTATAAGGTCGAAGGGGGACGGCTACACCTTC. This codes for CASSIRSKGDGYTF.

This clonotype was recorded at least ten times. One end of the junction does not line up with germline, which may come from a read error. The J gene is TRBJ2-3, the V gene TRBV7-7; a possible D gene is TRBD2 (5 bases). CDR3 length: 15 amino acids. CDR1 is SSHAT, CDR2 FNYEAQ, per germline (reference sequence). The CDR3 sequence: CASSLALGRRDTQYF. The CDR3 coding sequence is TGTGCTAGCAGCTTAGCGTTGGGAAGGAGAGATACGCAGTATTTT.

This clonotype was seen repeatedly, ten times or more. V usage is TRBV7-2 and J usage is TRBJ1-5; a weak D match, TRBD1 (6 bases). Looked up from germline, CDR1 is SGHTA and CDR2 is FQGNSA. V was shortened by 4 bases and J by 3 bases, with 13 bases between the two germline ends. The CDR3 covers 15 residues. CDR3 DNA sequence: TGTGCCAGCAGCTACCTAGGGGGGGCCAATCAGCCCCAGCATTTT. Amino acids: CASSYLGGANQPQHF.

The chain joins TRBV19 to TRBJ2-1, with D possibly matching TRBD1 (5 bases). The V and J ends lost 4 bases and 0 bases respectively, with 19 bases between them. Germline V gene sequence: CDR1 LNHDA, CDR2 SQIVND (reference sequence). The CDR3 is 18 residues long. The CDR3 DNA follows: TGTGCCAGTAGTAAAGGGTTCAGGGTTCCTAGCTCCTACAATGAGCAGTTCTTC. Its translation: CASSKGFRVPSSYNEQFF.

This sequence joins TRBV19 and TRBJ2-2, with D perhaps TRBD2 (5 bases). The V gene lost 8 bases and the J gene lost 5 bases, with 21 bases spanning the gap. The CDR3 length is 16 residues. Germline CDR1 LNHDA, CDR2 SQIVND (reference sequence). This CDR3 reads CASHDVEGRSTGELFF. CDR3 nucleotide sequence: TGTGCCAGTCATGACGTAGAGGGCAGATCTACCGGGGAGCTGTTTTTT.